This passage covers 13 T cell receptor beta chains from one sample sequenced in a study of cytomegalovirus exposure and HLA in healthy donors. Assay: immunoSEQ multiplex PCR; the TCRdb copy retains only in-frame clones and omits some. Among approximately 240,000 clones listed, around nine tenths were seen once. Sequenced input: PBMCs. These receptors were collected from a woman between 18 and 30 years old in good health and CMV-seronegative.

This chain uses TRBV27 with TRBJ2-7, with D possibly matching TRBD1 (5 bases). V was shortened by 6 bases and J by 1 base, with 16 bases between the two germline ends. CDR3 size: 15 residues. Germline CDR1 reads MNHEY; CDR2 reads SMNVEV (reference sequence). The DNA for the CDR3 is TGTGCCAGCAGCCCCCTCCTGACAGTGTCCTACGAGCAGTACTTC. It yields the protein CASSPLLTVSYEQYF.

The chain combines TRBV11-2 with TRBJ2-2; 7 nucleotides match TRBD1. Germline V gene data show CDR1 as SGHAT and CDR2 as FQNNGV. CDR3 length: 11 amino acids. CDR3 loop: CGQGKTGELFF. CDR3 nucleotide sequence: TGTGGACAGGGAAAAACCGGGGAGCTGTTTTTT. The entire variable domain, with the rest obtained from reference TRBV11-2 and TRBJ2-2, is as follows: EAGVAQSPRYKIIEKRQSVAFWCNPISGHATLYWYQQILGQGPKLLIQFQNNGVVDDSQLPKDRFSAERLKGVDSTLKIQPAKLEDSAVYLCGQGKTGELFFGEGSRLTVL.

The CDR3 sequence: CASSPGTGNSGNTIYF. For the CDR3, the DNA is TGTGCCAGCAGCCCAGGAACAGGAAACTCTGGAAACACCATATATTTT. The V and J genes are TRBV11-2 and TRBJ1-3; D is possibly TRBD1 (5 bases). The CDR3 has 16 amino acids. V was trimmed by 5 bases and J by 0 bases, leaving 14 bases between them. The germline CDR1 and CDR2 sequences are SGHAT and FQNNGV.

The chain couples TRBV5-1 to TRBJ1-5, with 8 bases lining up with TRBD1. The CDR3 runs 14 residues. The trim removed 4 bases at V and 7 bases at J, leaving 7 bases unmatched. CDR1 is SGHRS, CDR2 YFSETQ, per germline. CDR3 region: CASSPRGQDQPQHF. CDR3 coding DNA: TGCGCCAGCAGCCCGAGGGGACAGGACCAGCCCCAGCATTTT.

The V gene is TRBV9, the J gene TRBJ2-3; 14 nucleotides align to TRBD2. Germline V CDR1 and CDR2: SGDLS, YYNGEE. The CDR3 totals 19 residues. The ends lost 1 base at V and 1 base at J; junction bases unmatched: 8. CDR3 region: CASSVKGLAGEGRTDTQYF. The CDR3 nucleotides read TGTGCCAGCAGCGTAAAGGGACTAGCGGGAGAGGGGCGCACAGATACGCAGTATTTT.

The sample holds one count of this clone. The CDR3 reads CAWSVGQVQTPQHF. The CDR3 DNA sequence: TGTGCCTGGAGTGTGGGACAGGTCCAAACGCCCCAGCATTTT. V and J are TRBV30 and TRBJ1-5, with 8 positions matching TRBD1. The CDR3 totals 14 residues. The germline V gene has CDR1 GTSNPN and CDR2 SVGIG (reference sequence). Trimming removed 0 bases from V and 9 bases from J; junction bases left unmatched: 7.

This clone has only one observation. V and J are TRBV2 and TRBJ1-2, with TRBD1 matching 8 bases. The CDR3 loop spans 16 amino acids. The V gene's germline CDR1 is SNHLY and CDR2 FYNNEI. Trimming took 5 bases from V and 7 from J; bases not matched to a gene: 15. In DNA, the CDR3 is TGTGCCAGCAGTAGATCGAGGGGACAGGCCATTTTTGGCTACACCTTC. Its translation is CASSRSRGQAIFGYTF.

This rearrangement joins TRBV2 to TRBJ2-1; TRBD2 aligns across 7 bases. CDR3 length: 13 residues. Germline V gene data show CDR1 as SNHLY and CDR2 as FYNNEI. Germline trimming cut 9 bases from V and 10 bases from J; bases unmatched to any gene: 12. The CDR3 protein is CARAGIGIEEQFF. In DNA, the CDR3 is TGTGCCAGAGCGGGAATTGGCATAGAGGAGCAGTTCTTC. Supplemented by reference TRBV2 and TRBJ2-1, the full variable domain reads EPEVTQTPSHQVTQMGQEVILRCVPISNHLYFYWYRQILGQKVEFLVSFYNNEISEKSEIFDDQFSVERPDGSNFTLKIRSTKLEDSAMYFCARAGIGIEEQFFGPGTRLTVL.

This chain connects TRBV21-1 to TRBJ1-1. TRBV21-1 is a known pseudogene. This CDR3 spans 11 amino acids. In DNA form, the CDR3 reads TGTGCCAGCAGCAAGGCCGGGGAAGCTTTCTTT. Its translation is CASSKAGEAFF.

Regarding this clone: Within the sample, other DNA sequences also encode this same CDR3. V and J are TRBV30 and TRBJ1-5; TRBD1 matches at 10 bases. The CDR3 has 13 amino acids. V dropped 5 bases and J dropped 4; count of bases not matched to a gene: 2. The germline CDR1 and CDR2 sequences are GTSNPN and SVGIG (reference sequence). For the CDR3, the DNA is TGTGCCTGGCGGACAGGGGGTAATCAGCCCCAGCATTTT. This codes for CAWRTGGNQPQHF.

The chain links TRBV6-1 to TRBJ2-7, with 7 bases aligning to TRBD2. The V and J ends lost 6 bases and 5 bases, in that order; junction bases with no gene match: 10. The germline CDR1 and CDR2 sequences are MNHNS and SASEGT. This CDR3 region has 14 residues. This CDR3 is CASSDLAASNEQYF. CDR3 nucleotide sequence: TGTGCCAGCAGCGACCTAGCGGCGTCCAACGAGCAGTACTTC.

The CDR3, as DNA: TGTGCCAGCAGCTTAACACAGGGATATGATGAGCAGTTCTTC. The encoded protein is CASSLTQGYDEQFF. V and J are TRBV5-6 and TRBJ2-1; TRBD1 might be the D (6 bases). Germline CDR1 reads SGHDT; CDR2 reads YYEEEE. The CDR3 extends over 14 amino acids. Trimming took 2 bases from V and 8 from J, leaving 14 bases between them.

The chain couples TRBV7-9 to TRBJ2-7; 7 bases are a match to TRBD1. This CDR3 has 13 residues. The trim removed 6 bases at V and 7 bases at J, leaving 9 bases unmatched. CDR1 is SEHNR and CDR2 is FQNEAQ in the germline V gene (reference sequence). CDR3 bases: TGTGCCAGCAGTCTAGACAGGGTTGGTGAGCAGTACTTC. Translating gives CASSLDRVGEQYF.